The present entry profiles one T cell receptor beta chain with its context. Its antigen remains unidentified. This sample stems from a study of Tregs in tolerant kidney transplant recipients. Study-level findings and limits: Changing PCR primers prevented nucleotide comparison between some patients' samples.

Using immunoSEQ multiplex PCR, the repertoire was profiled, and TCRdb retains in-frame clones only, with some absent. The sample has 100,000 to 120,000 clones, around 90% seen once. Germline values: CDR1 MNHEY, CDR2 SVGAGI. There are 14 residues in the CDR3. J gave up 2 bases and V 7 bases, and 7 bases lay outside the gene matches. Thawed PBMCs were FACS-sorted into unstimulated CD4+CD25+CD127- regulatory T cells, CD4+CD25- non-regulatory cells, CD4 and CD8 cells. This rearrangement joins TRBV6-5 to TRBJ2-7; 8 bases map to TRBD1. This TCR was recovered from a human donor who received a combined kidney and bone marrow transplant. Source: CD4+ T cells from blood, taken before the transplant. Here the CDR3 DNA reads TGTGCCAGCAAAGGACAGGGTTACGCCTACGAGCAGTACTTC. It specifies CASKGQGYAYEQYF.